The 20 T cell receptor beta chains in this list originate from one sample, sequenced in a study of post-analysis software for immune sequencing data. TCR beta cDNA libraries had unique molecular identifiers. TCRdb recomputed calls from the PCR reads with MiXCR, one row per CDR3 protein. The data contain about 430,000 distinct CDR3 sequences, 30% to 40% of them seen just once; the ten biggest clones take up 7.5% to 8.5%. Findings and caveats of the study: A handful of TRBV segments were significantly more frequent in patients than in controls. TRBV5-6, TRBV5-1 and TRBV20-1 were among these segments.

Their recognized antigens are unknown. What was sequenced was blood. The receptors here all came from a girl under 10 years old with multiple sclerosis.

A few counts support this clonotype. V and J are TRBV21-1 and TRBJ2-7; the D call of TRBD1 is as the table states it, not checked on the DNA. TRBV21-1 is a listed pseudogene. CDR3 length equals 15 residues. CDR3 bases: TGTGCCAGCAGCACCCCAGGGAATGCTCCCTACGAGCAGTACTTC. Its protein is CASSTPGNAPYEQYF.

The rearrangement uses TRBV12-3 or TRBV12-4 and TRBJ2-7; the match to TRBD1 covers 9 bases. This CDR3 has 15 amino acids. The J segment lost 4 bases and the V segment lost 5 bases, leaving 9 bases of the junction unmatched. CDR3 nucleotide sequence: TGTGCCAGCAGTCCTGGTCGGACAGGGGTTTACGAGCAGTACTTC. The encoded protein is CASSPGRTGVYEQYF.

The V gene is TRBV15, the J gene TRBJ1-1, with no clear D. The CDR3 loop spans 15 amino acids. V gave up 0 bases and J gave up 1 base, with 9 bases separating them. The V gene's germline CDR1 is LNHNV and CDR2 YYDKDF (reference sequence). The CDR3: CATSREGGWNTEAFF. The CDR3 DNA reads TGTGCCACCAGCAGAGAAGGCGGGTGGAACACTGAAGCTTTCTTT.

This clonotype was recorded a few times. The chain combines TRBV12-3 or TRBV12-4 with TRBJ2-1; D could derive from TRBD1 or TRBD2 (5 bases each). The CDR3 length is 14 residues. V was pared by 7 bases and J by 8 bases, with 18 bases between. The CDR3 sequence is CASTPRGYSDEQFF. CDR3 DNA: TGTGCCAGCACTCCACGGGGCTATTCCGATGAGCAGTTCTTC.

The chain employs TRBV20-1 and TRBJ1-5; weak D call: TRBD1 (5 bases). The CDR3 sequence is 14 residues long. V was cut by 3 bases and J by 3 bases, with 12 bases left in between. Germline CDR1 is DFQATT and CDR2 is SNEGSKA (reference sequence). CDR3 sequence: CSASGADNNQPQHF. CDR3 nucleotides: TGCAGTGCTAGCGGGGCGGATAACAATCAGCCCCAGCATTTT.

The J gene is TRBJ2-1, the V gene TRBV29-1, with 7 nucleotides matching TRBD1. This CDR3 has 12 amino acids. Trimming at V came to 5 bases and at J to 11 bases, leaving 9 bases not matched to a gene. Germline CDR1 reads SQVTM; CDR2 reads ANQGSEA. The CDR3 is CSVLPGTDKQFF. CDR3 nucleotides: TGCAGCGTTCTGCCCGGGACAGATAAGCAGTTCTTC.

The chain couples TRBV2 to TRBJ2-4, with 9 positions matching TRBD1. The DNA end lines up better with TRBJ2-7; the J call may be wrong. This CDR3 is 20 amino acids long. CDR1 SNHLY and CDR2 FYNNEI come from the germline V gene. CDR3 nucleotides: TGTGCCAGCAGTGAAGGGGGGGACAGGGATGTCCGGATGGGCTCCTACGAGCAGTACTTC. Protein: CASSEGGDRDVRMGSYEQYF.

This clonotype was detected once. The chain links TRBV20-1 to TRBJ2-7, with 10 bases fitting TRBD2. J was trimmed by 0 bases and V by 6 bases; bases with no gene match: 14. The germline CDR1 and CDR2 sequences are DFQATT and SNEGSKA (reference sequence). The length of the CDR3 is 17 residues. The CDR3 nucleotides are TGCAGTGCCGCCGGACTAGCGGAGGGCCTATCCTCCTACGAGCAGTACTTC. It yields the protein CSAAGLAEGLSSYEQYF.

This clonotype was found a few times. The chain employs TRBV6-1 and TRBJ2-3; 11 bases agree with TRBD2. Germline V gene lookup returns CDR1 MNHNS and CDR2 SASEGT. V trimming: 2 bases; J trimming: 4 bases; junction bases outside the gene matches: 14. The CDR3 consists of 19 residues. The CDR3 loop is CASSETGTSGLMRADTQYF. CDR3 bases: TGTGCCAGCAGTGAAACCGGGACTAGCGGCCTGATGAGAGCAGATACGCAGTATTTT.

The CDR3 loop reads CSANRDYGYTF. CDR3 nucleotides: TGCAGTGCTAATAGGGACTATGGCTACACCTTC. The chain has TRBV20-1 and TRBJ1-2; D gene uncertain. Trimming pared 4 bases from V and 3 bases from J, leaving 6 bases between. This CDR3 contains 11 residues. Germline V gene lookup returns CDR1 DFQATT and CDR2 SNEGSKA (reference sequence).

This clonotype was detected a few times. The V and J genes are TRBV21-1 and TRBJ2-3; the D call of TRBD2 is as the table states it, not checked on the DNA. TRBV21-1 is labeled a pseudogene. The CDR3 sequence is 16 residues long. The CDR3, as DNA: TGTGCCAGCAGCAAAAGACTACGGGTCCCCACAGATACGCAGTATTTT. Its translation is CASSKRLRVPTDTQYF.

The chain is built from TRBV12-3 or TRBV12-4 and TRBJ2-5; D may be TRBD1 (5 bases). Trimming took off 6 bases at V and 2 bases at J, with 19 bases between the two ends. The CDR3 runs to 16 residues. The CDR3 loop is CASSPFDRNPQETQYF. As DNA, the CDR3 is TGTGCCAGCAGCCCGTTTGACAGAAACCCACAAGAGACCCAGTACTTC.

The genes are TRBV5-1 and TRBJ2-1; TRBD2 matches 8 bases. The CDR3 runs 15 residues. V lost 4 bases and J lost 1; bases outside the gene matches: 4. Germline values: CDR1 SGHRS, CDR2 YFSETQ. CDR3: CASSTGTRSYNEQFF. The CDR3 DNA follows: TGCGCCAGCAGCACCGGGACTAGATCCTACAATGAGCAGTTCTTC.

This rearrangement joins TRBV20-1 to TRBJ1-1; D ambiguous. The CDR3 consists of 11 residues. Trimming removed 3 bases from V and 11 bases from J, with 13 bases in between. The germline gives CDR1 DFQATT, CDR2 SNEGSKA (reference sequence). DNA of the CDR3: TGCAGTGCTAGCCGTTCGGTTAACGCTTTCTTT. This translates into CSASRSVNAFF.

The chain combines TRBV15 with TRBJ1-2; D might be TRBD1 (6 bases). Germline V gene data show CDR1 as LNHNV and CDR2 as YYDKDF (reference sequence). The CDR3 is 14 amino acids. Between the trimmed V and J ends, which lost 5 bases and 4 bases, there was a span of 14 bases. The CDR3, as DNA: TGTGCCACCAGCCGGATGGGGGGCTTCTATGGCTACACCTTC. As protein: CATSRMGGFYGYTF.

CDR3 loop: CASSEMGSNQPQHF. The CDR3 region has the DNA TGCGCCAGCAGTGAGATGGGTAGCAATCAGCCCCAGCATTTT. This chain joins TRBV10-2 and TRBJ1-5; no firm D call. The CDR3 is 14 residues long. Germline V lookup: CDR1 WSHSY, CDR2 SAAADI. The V end was cut by 2 bases, the J end by 0 bases, with 5 bases between.

This clonotype has a handful of counts. V is TRBV4-2 and J is TRBJ1-6, with 10 bases fitting TRBD1. V was pared by 3 bases and J by 9 bases, with 14 bases of the junction left unmatched. Germline V gene lookup returns CDR1 LGHNA and CDR2 YNFKEQ. This CDR3 contains 18 residues. The CDR3 bases are TGTGCCAGCAGCCAGGATAAACCGGGACAGGGGAATATTTCACCCCTCCACTTT. Protein product: CASSQDKPGQGNISPLHF.

CDR3 loop: CASSQALAGAIYEQYF. CDR3 sequence (DNA): TGCGCCAGCAGCCAGGCACTAGCGGGGGCAATCTACGAGCAGTACTTC. The chain is built from TRBV4-1 and TRBJ2-7, with 11 bases identical to TRBD2. The germline V gene encodes CDR1 MGHRA and CDR2 YSYEKL. This CDR3 contains 16 residues. The ends lost 3 bases at V and 3 bases at J; junction bases unmatched: 7.

This clonotype was seen a handful of times. The chain combines TRBV29-1 with TRBJ1-2; perhaps TRBD1 as D (6 bases). This CDR3 spans 14 amino acids. In germline, CDR1 is SQVTM, CDR2 ANQGSEA. The V end lost 2 bases, the J end lost 3 bases, and 13 bases lay between the germline ends. CDR3 residues: CSVERQGIDYGYTF. The CDR3, as DNA: TGCAGCGTTGAAAGGCAGGGGATCGACTATGGCTACACCTTC.

This clonotype was counted between two and nine times. V and J are TRBV5-1 and TRBJ2-5; D possibly corresponds to TRBD2 (6 bases). The CDR3 contains 13 residues. The germline V gene encodes CDR1 SGHRS and CDR2 YFSETQ. V lost 4 bases and J lost 5, with 12 bases in between. CDR3 loop: CASSPGLLETQYF. The CDR3 DNA reads TGCGCCAGCAGCCCGGGACTTTTGGAGACCCAGTACTTC. The whole variable domain, remainder taken from reference TRBV5-1 and TRBJ2-5, is KAGVTQTPRYLIKTRGQQVTLSCSPISGHRSVSWYQQTPGQGLQFLFEYFSETQRNKGNFPGRFSGRQFSNSRSEMNVSTLELGDSALYLCASSPGLLETQYFGPGTRLLVL.